A single sample gave rise to the 21 T cell receptor beta chains below, sequenced in a study of beta chain features in type 1 diabetes. Study observations and caveats: Among patients with Type 1 diabetes, TCRB CDR3s were moderately but significantly shorter in every one of the four CD4+ subsets.

These TCRs' antigens remain unknown. Of the isolated RNA, all was reverse transcribed, and so the sequenced material was expressed TCRB transcripts. Some clones are missing from TCRdb's copy, which holds only in-frame ones; the method was immunoSEQ multiplex PCR. The table has about 260,000 clones, 20% to 25% seen once. The sample consisted of naive CD4+ T cells from blood. The receptors shown here come from a young woman with type 1 diabetes.

In this sample, this clone turned up a few times. This chain connects TRBV6-5 to TRBJ2-1; 9 positions match TRBD2. The CDR3 sequence is 16 residues long. In germline, CDR1 is MNHEY, CDR2 SVGAGI. Trimming cost V 4 bases and J 6 bases; bases outside gene matches: 10. The DNA for the CDR3 is TGTGCCAGCAGTTCTCTCCCTCGGACTAGCGCCAATGAGCAGTTCTTC. Translating it yields CASSSLPRTSANEQFF.

The table lists this clone with a few counts. This chain connects TRBV7-2 to TRBJ1-2, with a weak D call TRBD1 (5 bases). The CDR3 totals 14 residues. Trimming cost V 6 bases and J 7 bases, with 18 bases left between them. In germline, CDR1 is SGHTA, CDR2 FQGNSA. In nucleotides, the CDR3 is TGTGCCAGCAGACAGCAGGGCGGAAGGGGTGGCTACACCTTC. This gives the protein CASRQQGGRGGYTF.

This clone was picked up a small number of times. This chain joins TRBV29-1 and TRBJ2-1; TRBD1 aligns across 11 bases. Germline V lookup: CDR1 SQVTM, CDR2 ANQGSEA. The trim removed 5 bases at V and 6 bases at J, leaving 3 bases unmatched. The CDR3 is 13 amino acids. The CDR3 DNA follows: TGCAGCGTTCCAGGGACAGGGGGCAATGAGCAGTTCTTC. Translating it yields CSVPGTGGNEQFF.

The rearrangement links TRBV25-1 to TRBJ1-2; 11 bases match TRBD1. Germline V gene lookup returns CDR1 MGHDK and CDR2 SYGVNS. This CDR3 has 15 residues. The V gene end was trimmed by 3 bases and the J gene end by 4 bases; junction bases not matched to a gene: 4. In DNA, the CDR3 is TGTGCCAGCAGTGACCCGGGACAGGGGGTCTATGGCTACACCTTC. Encoded protein: CASSDPGQGVYGYTF.

This chain connects TRBV5-4 to TRBJ2-2; D not resolved. CDR1 and CDR2 from the germline V gene are SGHNT and YYREEE (reference sequence). With 1 base removed from V and 10 bases from J, the gap between germline ends came to 23 bases. This CDR3 contains 17 residues. In DNA, the CDR3 is TGTGCCAGCAGCTTGTTAGGCGGAGTGGATACACCGCCGGAGCTGTTTTTT. Translation gives CASSLLGGVDTPPELFF. The full variable domain, rest sourced from reference TRBV5-4 and TRBJ2-2, is ETGVTQSPTHLIKTRGQQVTLRCSSQSGHNTVSWYQQALGQGPQFIFQYYREEENGRGNFPPRFSGLQFPNYSSELNVNALELDDSALYLCASSLLGGVDTPPELFFGEGSRLTVL.

This sequence joins TRBV29-1 and TRBJ2-1; D not certain. Germline V gives CDR1 SQVTM, CDR2 ANQGSEA. This CDR3 comprises 15 residues. Trimming cost V 1 base and J 0 bases, with 10 bases left between them. CDR3 bases: TGCAGCGTTGAAGGAAGAGGTCGCTCCTACAATGAGCAGTTCTTC. It specifies CSVEGRGRSYNEQFF.

This chain uses TRBV21-1 with TRBJ2-2; the table assigns TRBD2, which was not confirmed against the DNA. TRBV21-1 is described as a pseudogene. The CDR3 is 14 amino acids. The chain's CDR3 is CAPNGTHDTGELFF. CDR3 DNA sequence: TGTGCCCCCAACGGGACTCATGACACCGGGGAGCTGTTTTTT.

The chain recombines TRBV28 with TRBJ1-4; 8 bases agree with TRBD1. V lost 5 bases to trimming and J lost 4 bases; unmatched junction nucleotides: 6. CDR1 and CDR2 (germline): MDHEN, SYDVKM. The CDR3 has 15 residues. This CDR3 is CASSLQGAGNEKLFF. The CDR3 nucleotides read TGTGCCAGCAGTCTTCAGGGGGCCGGTAATGAAAAACTGTTTTTT.

The rearrangement links TRBV7-3 to TRBJ1-1; no clear D gene. Trimming took off 8 bases at V and 8 bases at J, with 6 bases between the two ends. The CDR3 spans 9 residues. Germline loops: CDR1 SGHTA, CDR2 FQGTGA. The CDR3 spells CASPHEAFF. The CDR3 DNA is TGTGCCAGCCCACACGAAGCTTTCTTT.

The chain recombines TRBV10-3 with TRBJ2-2; 7 bases are shared with TRBD2. Germline V gene lookup returns CDR1 ENHRY and CDR2 SYGVKD. V lost 8 bases to trimming and J lost 11 bases; unmatched junction nucleotides: 5. This CDR3 comprises 11 residues. CDR3 in amino acids: CAIGTSVELFF. The CDR3 DNA is TGTGCCATCGGTACTAGCGTTGAGCTGTTTTTT.

The chain recombines TRBV18 with TRBJ2-7, with D tentatively TRBD2 (5 bases). The V gene's germline CDR1 is KGHSH and CDR2 LQKENI. V was trimmed by 6 bases and J by 4 bases, leaving 13 bases between them. This CDR3 is built from 13 residues. CDR3 amino acids: CASSQRNWYEQYF. CDR3 nucleotides: TGTGCCAGCTCGCAGCGGAATTGGTACGAGCAGTACTTC. Based on the CDR3 plus reference TRBV18 and TRBJ2-7, the full variable domain is NAGVMQNPRHLVRRRGQEARLRCSPMKGHSHVYWYRQLPEEGLKFMVYLQKENIIDESGMPKERFSAEFPKEGPSILRIQQVVRGDSAAYFCASSQRNWYEQYFGPGTRLTVT.

The rearrangement links TRBV7-3 to TRBJ2-3; no clear D. This CDR3 spans 16 amino acids. CDR1 and CDR2 (germline): SGHTA, FQGTGA. Trimming removed 2 bases at V and 0 bases at J, with 12 bases between. The CDR3 is CASSLSGASSTDTQYF. CDR3 nucleotides: TGTGCCAGCAGCTTATCCGGTGCGTCTAGCACAGATACGCAGTATTTT.

The chain joins TRBV10-3 to TRBJ2-7, with 8 positions matching TRBD2. The V gene end was trimmed by 7 bases and the J gene end by 3 bases; junction bases not matched to a gene: 2. Germline CDR1 ENHRY, CDR2 SYGVKD. The CDR3 covers 12 residues. The CDR3 DNA sequence: TGTGCCATCAAAGCGGGAGACTACGAGCAGTACTTC. It encodes CAIKAGDYEQYF.

CDR3 protein: CSVSRDRGGYGYTF. CDR3 DNA sequence: TGCAGCGTCAGCCGGGACAGGGGTGGGTATGGCTACACCTTC. The V call is TRBV29-1, the J call TRBJ1-2; 10 nucleotides agree with TRBD1. CDR1 is SQVTM, CDR2 ANQGSEA, per germline. J gave up 5 bases and V 6 bases, and 9 bases lay outside the gene matches. The CDR3 length is 14 residues.

The rearrangement joins TRBV11-2 to TRBJ1-1; tentative D call: TRBD1 (5 bases). This CDR3 is 15 amino acids long. Germline CDR1 SGHAT, CDR2 FQNNGV. V was cut by 1 base and J by 4 bases, with 13 bases left in between. CDR3 in amino acids: CASSLGSGLRTEAFF. As DNA, the CDR3 is TGTGCCAGCAGCTTAGGATCGGGACTTCGCACTGAAGCTTTCTTT.

The gene calls are TRBV7-3 and TRBJ1-1; TRBD1 matches 8 bases. The junction had 10 bases not matched to a gene; V was cut back by 5 bases and J by 11 bases. Looked up from germline, CDR1 is SGHTA and CDR2 is FQGTGA. The CDR3 extends over 13 amino acids. The CDR3 protein is CASSPGQGLAAFF. CDR3 bases: TGTGCCAGCAGCCCCGGACAGGGCCTTGCGGCTTTCTTT.

The chain joins TRBV15 to TRBJ2-2, with D maybe TRBD2 (6 bases). The CDR3 is 17 amino acids. The germline gives CDR1 LNHNV, CDR2 YYDKDF (reference sequence). V lost 1 base to trimming and J lost 6 bases, with 18 bases between them. The CDR3, as DNA: TGTGCCACCAGCAGAGTTAGTATGGGAGGAGGAGCCGGGGAGCTGTTTTTT. It codes for CATSRVSMGGGAGELFF.

This clone has a handful of counts. The J gene is TRBJ1-5, the V gene TRBV30; 8 bases align to TRBD1. The V gene end was trimmed by 4 bases and the J gene end by 9 bases; junction bases not matched to a gene: 5. There are 12 residues in the CDR3. Germline assignment: CDR1 GTSNPN and CDR2 SVGIG (reference sequence). CDR3 amino acids: CAWNQGAPPQHF. The DNA of the CDR3 is TGTGCCTGGAACCAGGGGGCACCGCCCCAGCATTTT.

CDR3 DNA sequence: TGTGCCAGCAGTGTTGGGGGGTTTGACAGGGGGTGGTTCTTC. This sequence encodes CASSVGGFDRGWFF. This chain connects TRBV6-1 to TRBJ2-1; the match to TRBD1 covers 9 bases. The V and J ends lost 4 bases and 15 bases, in that order; junction bases with no gene match: 13. This CDR3 is 14 amino acids long. Germline V lookup: CDR1 MNHNS, CDR2 SASEGT.

The chain combines TRBV4-1 with TRBJ1-3, with 7 bases matching TRBD1. The ends lost 4 bases at V and 2 bases at J; junction bases unmatched: 5. CDR3 length: 15 amino acids. CDR1 MGHRA and CDR2 YSYEKL come from the germline V gene. This chain's CDR3 is CASSLRQGPGNTIYF. CDR3 bases: TGCGCCAGCAGCCTACGACAGGGACCTGGAAACACCATATATTTT.

This clone was seen a handful of times. The chain combines TRBV7-3 with TRBJ2-1; 7 bases map to TRBD2. The CDR3 runs to 15 residues. J gave up 0 bases and V 2 bases, and 1 base lay outside the gene matches. The germline V gene has CDR1 SGHTA and CDR2 FQGTGA. CDR3 region: CASSLWGGSYNEQFF. The CDR3, as DNA: TGTGCCAGCAGCTTATGGGGGGGCTCCTACAATGAGCAGTTCTTC.